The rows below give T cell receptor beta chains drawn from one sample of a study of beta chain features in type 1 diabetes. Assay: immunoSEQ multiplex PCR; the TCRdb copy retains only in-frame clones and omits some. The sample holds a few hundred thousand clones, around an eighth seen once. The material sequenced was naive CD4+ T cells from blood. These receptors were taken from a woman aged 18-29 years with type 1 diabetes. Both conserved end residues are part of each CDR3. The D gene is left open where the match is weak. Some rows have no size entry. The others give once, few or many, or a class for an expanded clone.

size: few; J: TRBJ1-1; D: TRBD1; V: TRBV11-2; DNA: TGTGCCAGCAGCTCGTACACAGGGGGCACTGAAGCTTTCTTT; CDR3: CASSSYTGGTEAFF
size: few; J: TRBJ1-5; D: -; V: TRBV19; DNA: TGTGCCAGTAGTTCGAGGGAGGGGGGGACTGACAATCAGCCCCAGCATTTT; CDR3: CASSSREGGTDNQPQHF
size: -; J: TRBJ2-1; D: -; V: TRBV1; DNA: TGCACCAGCAGCCAAGATCGGGGAGGCTCGTACAATGAGCAGTTCTTC; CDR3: CTSSQDRGGSYNEQFF
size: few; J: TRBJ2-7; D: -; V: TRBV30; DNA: TGTGCCTGGAGTGGAGGTGACGAGCAGTACTTC; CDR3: CAWSGGDEQYF
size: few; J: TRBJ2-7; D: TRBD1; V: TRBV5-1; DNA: TGCGCCAGCAGCATAGTACAAACACCCGGGACAGGGTCGGGCGAGCAGTACTTC; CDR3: CASSIVQTPGTGSGEQYF
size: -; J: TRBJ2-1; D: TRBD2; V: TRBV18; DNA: TGTGCCAGCTCACCGACTAGCGGGGCTAACAATGAGCAGTTCTTC; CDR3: CASSPTSGANNEQFF
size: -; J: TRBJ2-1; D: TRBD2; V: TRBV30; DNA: TGTGCCTGGAGTGTACTTCCAAGCTCTAGCGGGAGGAACAATGAGCAGTTCTTC; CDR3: CAWSVLPSSSGRNNEQFF
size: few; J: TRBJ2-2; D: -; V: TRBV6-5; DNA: TGTGCCAGCAGTTACGCTAGCGTGCCCACCGGGGAGCTGTTTTTT; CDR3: CASSYASVPTGELFF
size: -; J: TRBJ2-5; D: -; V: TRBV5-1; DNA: TGCGCCAGCAGCAGAACGACAGCCTCACCTCAAGAGACCCAGTACTTC; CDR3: CASSRTTASPQETQYF
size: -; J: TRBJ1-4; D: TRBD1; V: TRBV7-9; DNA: TGTGCCAGCAGTTCCGGGACAGGGAACGAAAAACTGTTTTTT; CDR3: CASSSGTGNEKLFF